The 20 T cell receptor beta chains below come from one sample, sequenced in a study of read filtering for tumor transcriptome and immune sequencing. This library used around 400 ng RNA and molecular barcoded adaptors spanning alpha/delta and beta/gamma chains. TCRdb re-analysed the reads in MiXCR, keeping a single row per CDR3 protein. The sample yields 25,000 or so distinct CDR3 sequences, less than 25% seen once. Sequencing used a population of CD138-negative cells sorted from bone marrow. These receptors were obtained from a donor over 35 with multiple myeloma.

This clonotype has at least ten counts. V and J are TRBV12-3 or TRBV12-4 and TRBJ2-1, with TRBD1 as a possible D gene (5 bases). Trimming took 3 bases from V and 4 from J, leaving 10 bases between them. The CDR3 contains 14 residues. CDR3 nucleotides: TGTGCCAGCAGTTTCGGCAGGGAATACAATGAGCAGTTCTTC. Translated, it gives CASSFGREYNEQFF.

Remarks on this clonotype: A read error is the likely source, as a far larger clone sits one nucleotide away. CDR3 in amino acids: CASSVRGGTALF. CDR3 bases: TGTGCCAGCAGCGTACGAGGGGGTACAGCTCTCTTT. J is TRBJ1-6 and V is TRBV2, with D maybe TRBD1 (6 bases). The CDR3 covers 12 residues. Looked up from germline, CDR1 is SNHLY and CDR2 is FYNNEI.

Of note for this clonotype: The junction departs from the called germline gene at one end, perhaps through a read error. The V call is TRBV18, the J call TRBJ2-2; possible D gene TRBD1, 7 bases. Germline CDR1 KGHSH, CDR2 LQKENI. CDR3 length equals 14 residues. CDR3 in amino acids: CASSPDRRTGEVFF. As DNA, the CDR3 is TGTGCCAGCTCACCGGACAGGAGAACCGGGGAGGTGTTTTTT.

The table lists this clonotype with many counts. A read error may be the cause here, since a much bigger clone is one base away. The chain couples TRBV5-5 to TRBJ2-7; D not certain. The CDR3 runs to 14 residues. Per germline, CDR1 SGHKS and CDR2 YYEKEE (reference sequence). The CDR3 region is CASSLVGRSCEQYF. The CDR3 region has the DNA TGTGCCAGCAGCTTGGTCGGCAGATCCTGCGAGCAGTACTTC. The full variable domain, with the rest looked up from reference TRBV5-5 and TRBJ2-7, is DAGVTQSPTHLIKTRGQQVTLRCSPISGHKSVSWYQQVLGQGPQFIFQYYEKEERGRGNFPDRFSARQFPNYSSELNVNALLLGDSALYLCASSLVGRSCEQYFGPGTRLTVT.

This clonotype has a count of ten or more. The chain recombines TRBV7-6 with TRBJ2-3; D not resolved. V lost 5 bases and J lost 1, with 10 bases in between. Germline CDR1 reads SGHVS; CDR2 reads FNYEAQ. This CDR3 has 14 residues. The DNA of the CDR3 is TGTGCCAGCAGCCGAGGACCCGGCACAGATACGCAGTATTTT. Protein sequence: CASSRGPGTDTQYF.

This chain uses TRBV5-1 with TRBJ2-1, with TRBD2 as a possible D gene (5 bases). The V and J ends lost 7 bases and 8 bases respectively, with 22 bases between them. CDR3 length: 15 amino acids. The germline V gene encodes CDR1 SGHRS and CDR2 YFSETQ. The CDR3 nucleotides are TGCGCCAGCTGCTGGGGAGTAGCTCCTCTGGATGAGCAGTTCTTC. It is translated as CASCWGVAPLDEQFF. The variable domain in full, completed from reference TRBV5-1 and TRBJ2-1, reads KAGVTQTPRYLIKTRGQQVTLSCSPISGHRSVSWYQQTPGQGLQFLFEYFSETQRNKGNFPGRFSGRQFSNSRSEMNVSTLELGDSALYLCASCWGVAPLDEQFFGPGTRLTVL.

With regard to this clonotype: It may be a read error: a sequence one base away is much more abundant. This sequence joins TRBV29-1 and TRBJ2-5, with D perhaps assigned TRBD1 or TRBD2 (5 bases each). Germline loops: CDR1 SQVTM, CDR2 ANQGSEA. The V end lost 2 bases, the J end lost 7 bases, and 14 bases lay between the germline ends. The CDR3 is 13 amino acids. The CDR3: CSVEMRGSGTQYF. The DNA of the CDR3 is TGCAGCGTTGAAATGAGGGGCTCGGGGACCCAGTACTTC.

Ten or more counts support this clonotype. The gene calls are TRBV29-1 and TRBJ2-5, with 13 bases aligning to TRBD2. The CDR3 contains 14 residues. CDR1 is SQVTM and CDR2 is ANQGSEA in the germline V gene. V lost 5 bases to trimming and J lost 5 bases; unmatched junction nucleotides: 5. The CDR3 spells CSVIGTSGTETQYF. The CDR3 DNA reads as TGCAGCGTTATCGGGACTAGCGGGACGGAGACCCAGTACTTC.

V usage is TRBV7-6 and J usage is TRBJ2-1; TRBD2 agrees at 12 bases. The CDR3 is 17 amino acids. Germline V gene data show CDR1 as SGHVS and CDR2 as FNYEAQ. Unmatched junction bases numbered 2, after V lost 1 base and J lost 1 base. The CDR3, as DNA: TGTGCCAGCAGCTTAGGGACTAGCGGGAATTCCTACAATGAGCAGTTCTTC. Translating it yields CASSLGTSGNSYNEQFF.

In this sample, this clonotype turned up many times. CDR3 residues: CASSLGEGLEAFF. CDR3 coding DNA: TGTGCCAGCAGCTTAGGAGAGGGACTTGAGGCTTTCTTT. The chain links TRBV7-8 to TRBJ1-1; tentative D call: TRBD1 (5 bases). CDR1 and CDR2 (germline): SGHVS, FQNEAQ. Trimming took off 1 base at V and 11 bases at J, with 14 bases between the two ends. The CDR3 extends over 13 amino acids. The entire variable domain, with the rest obtained from reference TRBV7-8 and TRBJ1-1, is as follows: GAGVSQSPRYKVAKRGQDVALRCDPISGHVSLFWYQQALGQGPEFLTYFQNEAQLDKSGLPSDRFFAERPEGSVSTLKIQRTQQEDSAVYLCASSLGEGLEAFFGQGTRLTVV.

The V call is TRBV7-9, the J call TRBJ2-1, with D perhaps matching TRBD2 (5 bases). In germline, CDR1 is SEHNR, CDR2 FQNEAQ (reference sequence). V was cut by 5 bases and J by 8 bases, with 28 bases left in between. The CDR3 is 18 residues long. This chain's CDR3 is CASSQIRGLGVDADEQFF. The CDR3 coding sequence is TGTGCCAGCAGCCAAATACGGGGTTTGGGAGTGGACGCGGATGAGCAGTTCTTC.

Details on this clonotype: A much larger clone differs from this one at a single base, so this may be a read error. Without the conserved terminal phenylalanine or tryptophan, this CDR3 likely stems from a read error. The genes are TRBV6-5 and TRBJ2-3, with D perhaps matching TRBD1 (5 bases). The CDR3 consists of 11 residues. Trimming shortened V by 10 bases and J by 8 bases, and 13 bases separated the two germline ends. Germline V CDR1 and CDR2: MNHEY, SVGAGI. CDR3 region: CATEKGSTQYL. As DNA, the CDR3 is TGTGCCACCGAGAAGGGGTCTACGCAGTATCTT.

About this clonotype itself: The likely explanation is a read error, given a far larger clone one base away. The chain links TRBV7-2 to TRBJ1-4, with D uncertain. The CDR3 sequence is 19 residues long. Germline CDR1 SGHTA, CDR2 FQGNSA. V was clipped by 5 bases and J by 16 bases, with 38 bases between them. CDR3 sequence: CASSPRASGNTPRLNTQFF. In DNA form, the CDR3 reads TGTGCCAGCAGCCCCCGGGCTAGCGGGAACACCCCCCGTTTGAATACGCAGTTTTTT.

This clonotype was recorded many times. The J gene is TRBJ2-1, the V gene TRBV6-1; 7 positions match TRBD1. Germline V CDR1 and CDR2: MNHNS, SASEGT. J gave up 0 bases and V 8 bases, and 7 bases lay outside the gene matches. There are 15 residues in the CDR3. CDR3 amino acids: CASEDRVGSYNEQFF. CDR3 in DNA: TGTGCCAGCGAAGACAGGGTCGGCTCCTACAATGAGCAGTTCTTC.

This clonotype is deemed medium-sized. This sequence joins TRBV27 and TRBJ2-1, with 12 bases identical to TRBD2. Germline-derived CDR1 and CDR2 are MNHEY and SMNVEV (reference sequence). The CDR3 consists of 16 residues. The V and J ends lost 7 bases and 2 bases, in that order; junction bases with no gene match: 6. For the CDR3, the DNA is TGTGCCAGCACCCGTCTAGCGGGAGGGCCCTACAATGAGCAGTTCTTC. Protein product: CASTRLAGGPYNEQFF.

A remark on this clonotype: A much more abundant neighbour one base away suggests this may be a read error. The rearrangement links TRBV5-1 to TRBJ2-3; D uncertain. Gene TRBJ1-5 matches the end of the DNA better, so the J call may be wrong. Germline CDR1 is SGHRS and CDR2 is YFSETQ. This CDR3 comprises 15 residues. CDR3 bases: TGCGCCAGCAGCTTGGTGGGTCGCGGGTCAGATACGCAGCATTTT. This codes for CASSLVGRGSDTQHF.

This clonotype was seen repeatedly, ten times or more. V usage is TRBV30 and J usage is TRBJ2-1; 9 nucleotides agree with TRBD2. Germline CDR1 reads GTSNPN; CDR2 reads SVGIG (reference sequence). This CDR3 has 14 amino acids. V trimming: 2 bases; J trimming: 6 bases; junction bases outside the gene matches: 5. CDR3 sequence (DNA): TGTGCCTGGAGTATGGGACTAGCCCGCAATGAGCAGTTCTTC. It codes for CAWSMGLARNEQFF.

This clonotype was seen at least ten times. This chain links TRBV5-6 with TRBJ2-7; 7 bases fit TRBD1. Germline V gene sequence: CDR1 SGHDT, CDR2 YYEEEE. The V segment lost 3 bases and the J segment 4 bases; nucleotides outside the gene matches: 10. The CDR3 totals 15 residues. The chain's CDR3 is CASSSRDRAEYEQYF. The CDR3 DNA reads TGTGCCAGCAGCTCACGAGACAGGGCGGAATACGAGCAGTACTTC.

The genes are TRBV14 and TRBJ2-7, with 9 bases identical to TRBD1. Germline V CDR1 and CDR2: SGHDN, FVKESK. V lost 3 bases, J lost 3 bases, and 6 bases stayed unmatched. This CDR3 region has 15 residues. Written as DNA, the CDR3 is TGTGCCAGCAGCCACCTGGGACAGGGAGTCTACGAGCAGTACTTC. Encoded protein: CASSHLGQGVYEQYF.

Regarding this clonotype: One base away lies a much larger clone, so this may be a sequencing read error. This chain connects TRBV2 to TRBJ2-3; D remains ambiguous. V gave up 1 base and J gave up 5 bases, with 13 bases separating them. The CDR3 runs 15 residues. Germline V CDR1 and CDR2: SNHLY, FYNNEI. The CDR3 DNA is TGTGCCAGCAGTGAAGAGAGGCGGCCCATAGATACGCAGTATTTT. Translating it yields CASSEERRPIDTQYF. Based on the CDR3 plus reference TRBV2 and TRBJ2-3, the full variable domain is EPEVTQTPSHQVTQMGQEVILRCVPISNHLYFYWYRQILGQKVEFLVSFYNNEISEKSEIFDDQFSVERPDGSNFTLKIRSTKLEDSAMYFCASSEERRPIDTQYFGPGTRLTVL.